Each of the 25 T cell receptor beta chains below was sequenced from the same sample in a study of blood T cell repertoires in COVID-19. Only in-frame clones appear in the TCRdb table, and some are missing; sequencing was by immunoSEQ multiplex PCR. The sample holds 100,000 to 150,000 clones, more than 85% seen once. Sequencing input: peripheral blood. The receptors derive from a man between 60 and 70 years old with COVID-19, enrolled during active disease.

The rearrangement links TRBV4-2 to TRBJ1-1; tentatively, D is TRBD1 (6 bases). The germline CDR1 and CDR2 sequences are LGHNA and YNFKEQ. V was clipped by 6 bases and J by 0 bases, with 20 bases between them. CDR3 length equals 17 residues. CDR3 region: CASRIQDRVLMNTEAFF. DNA for the CDR3: TGTGCCAGCAGAATCCAGGACAGAGTCCTAATGAACACTGAAGCTTTCTTT.

The chain carries TRBV28 and TRBJ2-2, with a weak D call TRBD2 (7 bases). Trimming took 2 bases from V and 5 from J, leaving 15 bases between them. Germline V lookup: CDR1 MDHEN, CDR2 SYDVKM. This CDR3 region has 16 residues. CDR3 nucleotides: TGTGCCAGCAGTTTAAGGGGCAGGGGAGGGACCGGGGAGCTGTTTTTT. This sequence encodes CASSLRGRGGTGELFF.

V usage is TRBV11-3 and J usage is TRBJ2-7; 7 nucleotides match TRBD1. V was pared by 4 bases and J by 5 bases, with 5 bases of the junction left unmatched. The CDR3 runs 13 residues. Germline V gene sequence: CDR1 SGHNT, CDR2 YENEEA. The CDR3 sequence: CASSYTGAHEQYF. CDR3 nucleotide sequence: TGTGCCAGCAGCTATACAGGGGCCCACGAGCAGTACTTC.

The V call is TRBV19, the J call TRBJ2-3; 8 nucleotides match TRBD1. V lost 3 bases and J lost 4; bases outside the gene matches: 9. CDR3 size: 16 residues. Germline assignment: CDR1 LNHDA and CDR2 SQIVND (reference sequence). The CDR3: CASSIPGQGSSDTQYF. Written as DNA, the CDR3 is TGTGCCAGTAGTATTCCAGGACAGGGTTCCTCAGATACGCAGTATTTT. Looking up the rest from reference TRBV19 and TRBJ2-3 gives the full variable domain: DGGITQSPKYLFRKEGQNVTLSCEQNLNHDAMYWYRQDPGQGLRLIYYSQIVNDFQKGDIAEGYSVSREKKESFPLTVTSAQKNPTAFYLCASSIPGQGSSDTQYFGPGTRLTVL.

This rearrangement joins TRBV11-3 to TRBJ1-6, with TRBD1 identical over 10 bases. Losses at the gene ends were 1 base for V and 7 bases for J; bases not matched to a gene: 13. The CDR3 has 19 amino acids. Germline CDR1 SGHNT, CDR2 YENEEA. The CDR3 reads CASSLVSPNRDRGNSPLHF. The CDR3 DNA follows: TGTGCCAGCAGCTTAGTTTCCCCCAACCGGGACAGGGGCAATTCACCCCTCCACTTT.

V gene TRBV18 combines with J gene TRBJ1-1; D gene uncertain. Looked up from germline, CDR1 is KGHSH and CDR2 is LQKENI. V gave up 3 bases and J gave up 3 bases, with 5 bases separating them. This CDR3 has 12 residues. CDR3 sequence reads: CASSPFDTEAFF. DNA of the CDR3: TGTGCCAGCTCACCCTTCGACACTGAAGCTTTCTTT.

The chain recombines TRBV30 with TRBJ1-1; the match to TRBD1 covers 9 bases. The trim removed 3 bases at V and 0 bases at J, leaving 11 bases unmatched. The CDR3 is 17 amino acids. Germline V gene lookup returns CDR1 GTSNPN and CDR2 SVGIG (reference sequence). CDR3 residues: CAWRPGQGTPMNTEAFF. CDR3 coding DNA: TGTGCCTGGAGACCGGGACAGGGAACCCCTATGAACACTGAAGCTTTCTTT.

The V gene is TRBV19, the J gene TRBJ2-1; TRBD1 matches at 9 bases. Per the germline V gene, CDR1 is LNHDA and CDR2 is SQIVND (reference sequence). V shed 4 bases, J shed 7 bases, and the junction held 5 bases outside the gene matches. The CDR3 length is 14 residues. CDR3 protein: CASSRGTGRNEQFF. The CDR3 nucleotides read TGTGCCAGTAGTAGGGGGACAGGGCGTAATGAGCAGTTCTTC.

This clone was recorded only once. The rearrangement uses TRBV20-1 and TRBJ2-5; D is unclear. There are 12 residues in the CDR3. Per germline, CDR1 DFQATT and CDR2 SNEGSKA (reference sequence). Deletions cut 5 bases from V and 1 base from J, with 8 bases between. DNA for the CDR3: TGCAGTGCTGGTGTCATCCAAGAGACCCAGTACTTC. This gives the protein CSAGVIQETQYF.

The genes are TRBV10-3 and TRBJ1-1, with D possibly TRBD1 on 5 matching bases. Germline V CDR1 and CDR2: ENHRY, SYGVKD. V was cut by 3 bases and J by 5 bases, with 13 bases left in between. The CDR3 extends over 14 amino acids. Written as DNA, the CDR3 is TGTGCCATCAGTGAAGAAAGGGGTAATACTGAAGCTTTCTTT. This sequence encodes CAISEERGNTEAFF.

This chain connects TRBV30 to TRBJ1-5; D unresolved. The CDR3 is 12 amino acids. Trimming stripped 4 bases from V and 3 bases from J, with 7 bases between. Germline V gives CDR1 GTSNPN, CDR2 SVGIG (reference sequence). In nucleotides, the CDR3 is TGTGCCTGGAACAACCTCAATCAGCCCCAGCATTTT. The encoded protein is CAWNNLNQPQHF.

The V gene is TRBV5-1, the J gene TRBJ2-7; 14 nucleotides agree with TRBD2. The V gene end was trimmed by 4 bases and the J gene end by 2 bases; junction bases not matched to a gene: 5. The CDR3 sequence is 16 residues long. Germline CDR1 is SGHRS and CDR2 is YFSETQ. This CDR3 is CASSRGLAGVPYEQYF. DNA for the CDR3: TGCGCCAGCAGCCGGGGACTAGCGGGGGTACCCTACGAGCAGTACTTC.

The chain uses TRBV11-2 and TRBJ1-4; D gene unclear. V dropped 5 bases and J dropped 0 bases, with 7 bases sitting between them. The germline CDR1 and CDR2 sequences are SGHAT and FQNNGV. CDR3 length equals 14 residues. CDR3 loop: CASSRTATNEKLFF. Here the CDR3 DNA reads TGTGCCAGCAGCCGAACTGCAACTAATGAAAAACTGTTTTTT.

V and J are TRBV5-6 and TRBJ1-4, with 8 positions matching TRBD1. Germline-derived CDR1 and CDR2 are SGHDT and YYEEEE. CDR3 length: 15 residues. V dropped 4 bases and J dropped 3; count of bases not matched to a gene: 5. The CDR3 here is CASSRGQEANEKLFF. Written as DNA, the CDR3 is TGTGCCAGCAGCAGGGGACAGGAAGCTAATGAAAAACTGTTTTTT.

The chain joins TRBV6-5 to TRBJ2-7; 9 bases are a match to TRBD1. Per the germline V gene, CDR1 is MNHEY and CDR2 is SVGAGI. With 5 bases clipped from V and 2 bases from J, the junction kept 4 bases outside the gene matches. The CDR3 extends over 14 amino acids. The CDR3 loop reads CASSPDRGPYEQYF. The CDR3 nucleotides are TGTGCCAGCAGTCCGGACAGGGGTCCCTACGAGCAGTACTTC.

The rearrangement uses TRBV5-1 and TRBJ1-5; D is unclear. The germline CDR1 and CDR2 sequences are SGHRS and YFSETQ. V was trimmed by 0 bases and J by 4 bases, leaving 5 bases between them. The CDR3 has 13 amino acids. CDR3 in amino acids: CASSLAENQPQHF. CDR3 sequence (DNA): TGCGCCAGCAGCTTGGCCGAGAATCAGCCCCAGCATTTT.

The chain links TRBV6-5 to TRBJ1-3; 7 nucleotides match TRBD1. V lost 0 bases to trimming and J lost 4 bases; unmatched junction nucleotides: 6. CDR3 length: 16 amino acids. CDR1 is MNHEY, CDR2 SVGAGI, per germline. CDR3 sequence: CASSYSTGAGGNTIYF. The CDR3 DNA sequence: TGTGCCAGCAGTTACTCTACAGGGGCTGGGGGAAACACCATATATTTT.

A few counts support this clone. The chain combines TRBV6-2 or TRBV6-3 with TRBJ2-5; 7 nucleotides agree with TRBD1. Trimming cost V 6 bases and J 4 bases; bases outside gene matches: 14. The CDR3 has 16 residues. Germline loops: CDR1 MNHEY, CDR2 SVGEGT. The DNA of the CDR3 is TGTGCCAGCAGCCCACCGACAGGGATGGTTGGAGAGACCCAGTACTTC. It encodes CASSPPTGMVGETQYF.

The chain employs TRBV5-1 and TRBJ1-1, with a possible D match to TRBD1 (6 bases). The CDR3 contains 15 residues. Germline assignment: CDR1 SGHRS and CDR2 YFSETQ. V lost 0 bases and J 5 bases, leaving 14 bases between the germline ends. The CDR3 reads CASSLAARGGTEAFF. The CDR3, as DNA: TGCGCCAGCAGCTTGGCTGCCAGGGGAGGGACTGAAGCTTTCTTT.

The chain recombines TRBV28 with TRBJ1-6; D is possibly TRBD1 (6 bases). This CDR3 is built from 15 residues. Per germline, CDR1 MDHEN and CDR2 SYDVKM. The V end lost 2 bases, the J end lost 14 bases, and 19 bases lay between the germline ends. CDR3: CASSLLTPAGATLHF. DNA for the CDR3: TGTGCCAGCAGTTTACTCACCCCCGCGGGGGCGACCCTCCACTTT.

The V gene is TRBV5-1, the J gene TRBJ2-4, with no clear D. Germline CDR1 SGHRS, CDR2 YFSETQ. The CDR3 runs to 13 residues. V dropped 0 bases and J dropped 5 bases, with 6 bases sitting between them. CDR3: CASSLGQENIQYF. The CDR3 DNA reads TGCGCCAGCAGCTTGGGGCAGGAAAACATTCAGTACTTC.

The CDR3, as DNA: TGTGCCAGCAGCTTTTCAGGGACCGGGGAGCTGTTTTTT. It specifies CASSFSGTGELFF. V is TRBV11-3 and J is TRBJ2-2, with D tentatively TRBD1 (5 bases). There are 13 residues in the CDR3. The V gene's germline CDR1 is SGHNT and CDR2 YENEEA. V lost 3 bases to trimming and J lost 5 bases, with 7 bases between them.

The genes are TRBV5-1 and TRBJ2-1, with TRBD1 matching 8 bases. CDR3 length: 15 residues. Germline values: CDR1 SGHRS, CDR2 YFSETQ. J gave up 7 bases and V 4 bases, and 10 bases lay outside the gene matches. Here the CDR3 reads CASSLQGATGNEQFF. CDR3 DNA sequence: TGCGCCAGCAGCCTGCAGGGGGCAACGGGGAATGAGCAGTTCTTC.

The chain employs TRBV5-1 and TRBJ2-5; 8 bases are shared with TRBD2. Germline V gives CDR1 SGHRS, CDR2 YFSETQ. The V gene end was trimmed by 3 bases and the J gene end by 5 bases; junction bases not matched to a gene: 6. The CDR3 covers 14 residues. The CDR3 sequence is CASSSGGPRETQYF. Here the CDR3 DNA reads TGCGCCAGCAGCTCGGGGGGGCCGCGGGAGACCCAGTACTTC. The variable domain in full, with the rest retrieved from reference TRBV5-1 and TRBJ2-5, is KAGVTQTPRYLIKTRGQQVTLSCSPISGHRSVSWYQQTPGQGLQFLFEYFSETQRNKGNFPGRFSGRQFSNSRSEMNVSTLELGDSALYLCASSSGGPRETQYFGPGTRLLVL.

The V call is TRBV19, the J call TRBJ1-2; 8 positions agree with TRBD1. This CDR3 contains 14 residues. Germline-derived CDR1 and CDR2 are LNHDA and SQIVND (reference sequence). After removal of 7 bases from V and 7 bases from J, the junction contained 11 bases not matched to a gene. The CDR3: CASMGQVPLRGYTF. As DNA, the CDR3 is TGTGCCAGTATGGGACAGGTCCCCCTACGTGGCTACACCTTC.